One and the same sample provided the 22 T cell receptor beta chains below, sequenced in a study of regulatory T cells in long-lasting Graves disease. Researchers made TCR beta libraries by using iRepertoire HTBI primers and running Arm-PCR on CDR3 regions. TCRdb re-derived calls from the multiplex PCR reads in MiXCR, one entry per CDR3 protein. The data contain approximately 400,000 distinct CDR3 sequences, 23% of them singletons. Specified time point: persistent/refractory GD, antithyroid drugs over 5 years with positive TRAb. Extracted PBMC RNA gave rise to the TCR library. Here the sequenced sample was peripheral blood mononuclear cells (PBMCs), taken when the disease was refractory, from a patient treated with antithyroid drugs. The source is a middle-aged woman with Graves disease.

This clonotype was picked up a small number of times. V and J are TRBV28 and TRBJ1-3, with 7 nucleotides matching TRBD1. Germline CDR1 is MDHEN and CDR2 is SYDVKM. The CDR3 is 12 amino acids. Trimming cost V 8 bases and J 4 bases; bases outside gene matches: 2. CDR3 sequence reads: CASQTGGNTIYF. CDR3 bases: TGTGCCAGCCAGACAGGGGGAAACACCATATATTTT.

This clonotype has a handful of counts. DNA of the CDR3: TGTGCCATCACCCACGAGGGCACGAACACTGAAGCTTTCTTT. Its protein is CAITHEGTNTEAFF. This chain connects TRBV10-3 to TRBJ1-1; no firm D call. V lost 7 bases to trimming and J lost 1 base, with 13 bases between them. The germline gives CDR1 ENHRY, CDR2 SYGVKD. The CDR3 covers 14 residues.

This clonotype was found many times. V gene TRBV28 combines with J gene TRBJ1-2; D is unresolved. The CDR3 has 15 amino acids. CDR1 and CDR2 from the germline V gene are MDHEN and SYDVKM. Trimming took 2 bases from V and 3 from J, leaving 13 bases between them. The CDR3 DNA sequence: TGTGCCAGCAGTTTAGGTGCGGGGTTCGACTATGGCTACACCTTC. Protein: CASSLGAGFDYGYTF.

V and J are TRBV2 and TRBJ2-7; no clear D. Germline CDR1 SNHLY, CDR2 FYNNEI. Trimming shortened V by 4 bases and J by 3 bases, and 13 bases separated the two germline ends. This CDR3 spans 14 amino acids. CDR3 sequence reads: CASSGAGSSYEQYF. The CDR3 bases are TGTGCCAGCAGTGGCGCTGGAAGCAGCTACGAGCAGTACTTC.

On this clonotype itself: This CDR3 is missing its conserved last phenylalanine or tryptophan, likely due to a read error. This rearrangement joins TRBV7-2 to TRBJ1-5, with a possible D match to TRBD1 (6 bases). The length of the CDR3 is 15 residues. Deletions cut 4 bases from V and 4 bases from J, with 14 bases between. CDR1 SGHTA and CDR2 FQGNSA come from the germline V gene. The CDR3 region has the DNA TGTGCCAGCAGCTACTCAGGACAGACTAATCAGCCCCAGCATTCT. Amino acids: CASSYSGQTNQPQHS.

The chain couples TRBV28 to TRBJ1-5, with 7 bases that match TRBD1. The germline V gene encodes CDR1 MDHEN and CDR2 SYDVKM. This CDR3 has 17 residues. Losses at the gene ends were 5 bases for V and 0 bases for J; bases not matched to a gene: 10. CDR3 in DNA: TGTGCCAGCAGTACCGACAGGGTGTGGAATAGCAATCAGCCCCAGCATTTT. It encodes CASSTDRVWNSNQPQHF.

This clonotype was counted ten times or more. The chain uses TRBV6-1 and TRBJ2-7; D is ambiguous. Looked up from germline, CDR1 is MNHNS and CDR2 is SASEGT. The V end lost 5 bases, the J end lost 6 bases, and 17 bases lay between the germline ends. The CDR3 length is 14 residues. As DNA, the CDR3 is TGTGCCAGCAGTCCGGCCGACGGATCCACCGAGCAGTACTTC. It is translated as CASSPADGSTEQYF.

Remarks on this clonotype: One end of the junction does not line up with germline, which may come from a read error. The chain carries TRBV12-3 or TRBV12-4 and TRBJ1-5; D uncertain. This CDR3 spans 13 amino acids. For the CDR3, the DNA is TGTGCCAGCAGTTTAGATGAGTATCAGCACCAGCATTTT. Amino acids: CASSLDEYQHQHF.

This clonotype has at least ten counts. This chain joins TRBV15 and TRBJ1-3; no clear D. V was trimmed by 5 bases and J by 4 bases, leaving 15 bases between them. In germline, CDR1 is LNHNV, CDR2 YYDKDF (reference sequence). The CDR3 is made up of 15 amino acids. CDR3 nucleotide sequence: TGTGCCACCAGCTCTTCGCTAGGGCGAGGAAACACCATATATTTT. Amino acids: CATSSSLGRGNTIYF.

This rearrangement joins TRBV24-1 to TRBJ1-4, with no clear D. The germline V gene encodes CDR1 KGHDR and CDR2 SFDVKD. This CDR3 spans 15 amino acids. Trimming pared 9 bases from V and 1 base from J, leaving 14 bases between. The CDR3 loop is CATAPSGETNEKLFF. The CDR3 nucleotides read TGTGCCACCGCCCCGAGCGGGGAAACTAATGAAAAACTGTTTTTT.

This sequence joins TRBV4-1 and TRBJ1-2, with D unclear. Germline V lookup: CDR1 MGHRA, CDR2 YSYEKL. V was clipped by 4 bases and J by 4 bases, with 13 bases between them. CDR3 length equals 14 residues. This CDR3 is CASSRSLNLYGYTF. CDR3 sequence (DNA): TGCGCCAGCAGCCGCAGCCTAAACCTCTATGGCTACACCTTC.

The chain has TRBV5-4 and TRBJ2-2; D gene unclear. CDR1 and CDR2 (germline): SGHNT, YYREEE (reference sequence). The V end lost 4 bases, the J end lost 9 bases, and 16 bases lay between the germline ends. The CDR3 is made up of 14 amino acids. CDR3 residues: CASSQDAAPRELFF. CDR3 coding DNA: TGTGCCAGCAGCCAGGATGCTGCCCCCCGGGAGCTGTTTTTT.

The V and J genes are TRBV27 and TRBJ2-7; the D call may be TRBD1 or TRBD2 (5 bases each). The CDR3 is made up of 14 amino acids. Germline CDR1 reads MNHEY; CDR2 reads SMNVEV (reference sequence). Trimming left V 6 bases short and J 1 base short, with 13 bases between. The CDR3, as DNA: TGTGCCAGCAGACCCGGGGCCTTATCCTACGAGCAGTACTTC. The encoded protein is CASRPGALSYEQYF.

The rearrangement joins TRBV11-2 to TRBJ2-7; either TRBD1 or TRBD2 may fit D (5 bases each). CDR1 SGHAT and CDR2 FQNNGV come from the germline V gene. The germline V and J ends were trimmed by 4 bases and 0 bases, with 10 bases remaining between them. CDR3 length equals 14 residues. The CDR3 bases are TGTGCCAGCAGCTGGGACCACAGCTCCTACGAGCAGTACTTC. This gives the protein CASSWDHSSYEQYF.

This clonotype was seen ten or more times. The chain carries TRBV7-9 and TRBJ1-4; D gene uncertain. The CDR3 has 15 amino acids. Germline V CDR1 and CDR2: SEHNR, FQNEAQ (reference sequence). V lost 4 bases and J 7 bases, leaving 16 bases between the germline ends. DNA for the CDR3: TGTGCCAGCAGCTCCGGGCCCTTCGAAGTTGAAAAACTGTTTTTT. The encoded protein is CASSSGPFEVEKLFF.

Many counts were recorded for this clonotype. The chain couples TRBV28 to TRBJ2-7; 7 bases align to TRBD2. With V trimmed by 3 bases and J by 0 bases, 5 bases remained unmatched. This CDR3 comprises 15 residues. CDR1 is MDHEN and CDR2 is SYDVKM in the germline V gene. DNA for the CDR3: TGTGCCAGCAGTTTGCGCGGGAGTGTCTCCTACGAGCAGTACTTC. This encodes CASSLRGSVSYEQYF.

This clonotype has just a few counts. This chain links TRBV19 with TRBJ1-6, with D possibly being TRBD1 (5 bases). The germline V gene encodes CDR1 LNHDA and CDR2 SQIVND (reference sequence). The CDR3 has 15 amino acids. The V end lost 9 bases, the J end lost 5 bases, and 17 bases lay between the germline ends. The CDR3 reads CASSHGTLDNSPLHF. The CDR3 DNA sequence: TGTGCCAGCTCCCATGGGACGCTAGATAATTCACCCCTCCACTTT.

The chain is built from TRBV19 and TRBJ1-5; no clear D gene. This CDR3 contains 15 residues. V was cut by 4 bases and J by 2 bases, with 12 bases left in between. Germline V lookup: CDR1 LNHDA, CDR2 SQIVND (reference sequence). CDR3: CASSKGSEGNQPQHF. The CDR3 coding sequence is TGTGCCAGTAGTAAAGGCTCCGAGGGCAATCAGCCCCAGCATTTT.

Only a few counts were recorded for this clonotype. The CDR3 here is CASSLVGRPDGYTF. For the CDR3, the DNA is TGTGCCAGCAGCTTAGTAGGTAGGCCGGATGGCTACACCTTC. The chain recombines TRBV7-9 with TRBJ1-2; D gene ambiguous. Trimming pared 1 base from V and 6 bases from J, leaving 12 bases between. The CDR3 is 14 amino acids. Germline CDR1 and CDR2: SEHNR and FQNEAQ (reference sequence).

This chain connects TRBV20-1 to TRBJ2-7; maybe TRBD2 (6 bases). This CDR3 comprises 15 residues. Germline CDR1 reads DFQATT; CDR2 reads SNEGSKA (reference sequence). V dropped 0 bases and J dropped 6 bases, with 18 bases sitting between them. The DNA for the CDR3 is TGCAGTGCTAGAGATGCAGGCGGGGAGCCCACCGAGCAGTACTTC. Encoded protein: CSARDAGGEPTEQYF.

Ten or more counts support this clonotype. V and J are TRBV2 and TRBJ2-5, with no clear D. Deletions cut 2 bases from V and 5 bases from J, with 9 bases between. Germline lookup yields CDR1 SNHLY and CDR2 FYNNEI. This CDR3 is 13 amino acids long. The CDR3 DNA sequence: TGTGCCAGCAGTGAACTGTTTAGGGAGACCCAGTACTTC. Translated: CASSELFRETQYF.

This clonotype was detected many times. The chain uses TRBV6-5 and TRBJ2-2; 14 bases line up with TRBD2. The CDR3 extends over 18 amino acids. With 4 bases clipped from V and 6 bases from J, the junction kept 10 bases outside the gene matches. Germline lookup yields CDR1 MNHEY and CDR2 SVGAGI. CDR3 DNA sequence: TGTGCCAGCAGTTCGCGGACTAGCGGGAGGTCCTACCCCGGGGAGCTGTTTTTT. It specifies CASSSRTSGRSYPGELFF.